Following are 22 T cell receptor beta chains from one sample sequenced in a study of cytotoxic CD8 clonotypes in ibrutinib-treated CLL. Method: immunoSEQ multiplex PCR; TCRdb's copy keeps in-frame clones and lacks some. The sample lists about 140,000 clones, about 84% occurring once. Sample: PBMCs, taken after 36 months of ibrutinib treatment. Receptors were obtained from a human donor with chronic lymphocytic leukemia.

V usage is TRBV6-6 and J usage is TRBJ1-2, with a tentative D call TRBD1 (5 bases). The V and J ends lost 6 bases and 4 bases respectively, with 12 bases between them. The CDR3 runs 13 residues. Germline values: CDR1 MNHNY, CDR2 SVGAGI (reference sequence). The CDR3 here is CASSHQGGYGYTF. The CDR3 DNA is TGTGCCAGCAGCCACCAGGGCGGCTATGGCTACACCTTC.

The chain uses TRBV11-1 and TRBJ2-7, with 7 positions matching TRBD1. The CDR3 covers 15 residues. V shed 2 bases, J shed 4 bases, and the junction held 8 bases outside the gene matches. CDR1 and CDR2 (germline): SGHAT, FQDESV (reference sequence). This CDR3 reads CASSLTEGAFYEQYF. CDR3 sequence (DNA): TGTGCCAGCAGCTTAACCGAGGGGGCGTTTTACGAGCAGTACTTC.

The J gene is TRBJ1-4, the V gene TRBV2; 7 bases align to TRBD1. Germline loops: CDR1 SNHLY, CDR2 FYNNEI. The junction had 8 bases not matched to a gene; V was cut back by 8 bases and J by 8 bases. The CDR3 is 13 residues long. DNA of the CDR3: TGTGCCAGCCTTGGTACGGACAGGGAAAAACTGTTTTTT. It translates to CASLGTDREKLFF.

The chain is built from TRBV4-2 and TRBJ1-2, with a possible D match to TRBD1 (5 bases). Germline CDR1 is LGHNA and CDR2 is YNFKEQ. V was shortened by 0 bases and J by 4 bases, with 9 bases between the two germline ends. The CDR3 is 14 amino acids. The CDR3 protein is CASSQDRAGYGYTF. For the CDR3, the DNA is TGTGCCAGCAGCCAAGACAGGGCAGGCTATGGCTACACCTTC.

The V gene is TRBV4-1, the J gene TRBJ2-7, with D hard to call. The V end lost 0 bases, the J end lost 0 bases, and 6 bases lay between the germline ends. Germline V CDR1 and CDR2: MGHRA, YSYEKL. This CDR3 region has 14 residues. The CDR3 protein is CASSQEGSSYEQYF. CDR3 bases: TGCGCCAGCAGCCAAGAAGGCAGCTCCTACGAGCAGTACTTC.

This clone was observed a single time. This rearrangement joins TRBV7-9 to TRBJ2-7, with D perhaps TRBD2 (6 bases). Germline-derived CDR1 and CDR2 are SEHNR and FQNEAQ (reference sequence). Trimming took off 5 bases at V and 4 bases at J, with 18 bases between the two ends. The length of the CDR3 is 15 residues. The chain's CDR3 is CASSANTRDFYEQYF. CDR3 nucleotide sequence: TGTGCCAGCAGCGCCAACACTCGGGACTTTTACGAGCAGTACTTC.

The chain is built from TRBV7-2 and TRBJ1-2, with 9 positions matching TRBD1. Germline CDR1 SGHTA, CDR2 FQGNSA. This CDR3 spans 16 amino acids. The V gene end was trimmed by 5 bases and the J gene end by 1 base; junction bases not matched to a gene: 8. The CDR3 coding sequence is TGTGCCAGCAGCCCTGCTGGGACAGGGCGTAACTATGGCTACACCTTC. Amino acids: CASSPAGTGRNYGYTF. The full variable domain, completed using reference TRBV7-2 and TRBJ1-2, is GAGVSQSPSNKVTEKGKDVELRCDPISGHTALYWYRQSLGQGLEFLIYFQGNSAPDKSGLPSDRFSAERTGGSVSTLTIQRTQQEDSAVYLCASSPAGTGRNYGYTFGSGTRLTVV.

Only one count was recorded for this clone. The chain has TRBV5-6 and TRBJ2-3; 12 bases are shared with TRBD2. J lost 2 bases, V lost 1 base, and 5 bases had no gene match. CDR1 is SGHDT, CDR2 YYEEEE, per germline. CDR3 size: 17 residues. CDR3 sequence (DNA): TGTGCCAGCAGCTTGTCGGGACTAGCGGGCGTCACAGATACGCAGTATTTT. Its protein product is CASSLSGLAGVTDTQYF.

V usage is TRBV2 and J usage is TRBJ2-2, with D possibly TRBD1 on 5 matching bases. With 4 bases removed from V and 2 bases from J, the gap between germline ends came to 11 bases. The CDR3 spans 15 residues. The germline gives CDR1 SNHLY, CDR2 FYNNEI. In DNA form, the CDR3 reads TGTGCCAGCAGTGTCGGCGGACATAACACCGGGGAGCTGTTTTTT. This codes for CASSVGGHNTGELFF.

This chain links TRBV10-3 with TRBJ1-4, with D possibly TRBD1 on 6 matching bases. V gave up 6 bases and J gave up 7 bases, with 6 bases separating them. The length of the CDR3 is 11 residues. Germline V gives CDR1 ENHRY, CDR2 SYGVKD. As DNA, the CDR3 is TGTGCCATCAGGGACAGTGAAAAACTGTTTTTT. Residues: CAIRDSEKLFF.

The J gene is TRBJ1-1, the V gene TRBV14; no definite D call. Trimming cost V 2 bases and J 7 bases, with 11 bases left between them. The CDR3 sequence is 13 residues long. Germline CDR1 reads SGHDN; CDR2 reads FVKESK. The CDR3 DNA sequence: TGTGCCAGCAGCCAAACGCTCACGGGTGAAGCTTTCTTT. It encodes CASSQTLTGEAFF.

This clone was counted a single time. The chain links TRBV29-1 to TRBJ1-2; D is unclear. The V gene lost 4 bases and the J gene lost 3 bases, with 9 bases spanning the gap. Germline CDR1 SQVTM, CDR2 ANQGSEA. The length of the CDR3 is 12 residues. Here the CDR3 DNA reads TGCAGCGTTGGAGACACATACTATGGCTACACCTTC. Protein sequence: CSVGDTYYGYTF.

The CDR3 region has the DNA TGTGCCAGCTGGAAAACTAGCGGTGGGGCTCGCGCCTACAATGAGCAGTTCTTC. This translates into CASWKTSGGARAYNEQFF. The rearrangement links TRBV5-6 to TRBJ2-1, with TRBD2 matching 8 bases. V trimming: 7 bases; J trimming: 2 bases; junction bases outside the gene matches: 17. The CDR3 loop spans 18 amino acids. The germline V gene encodes CDR1 SGHDT and CDR2 YYEEEE. Full variable domain (outside the CDR3, taken from reference TRBV5-6 and TRBJ2-1): DAGVTQSPTHLIKTRGQQVTLRCSPKSGHDTVSWYQQALGQGPQFIFQYYEEEERQRGNFPDRFSGHQFPNYSSELNVNALLLGDSALYLCASWKTSGGARAYNEQFFGPGTRLTVL.

CDR3 in DNA: TGTGCCTGGAGCTTCGGGAGGTGGACCGGGGAGCTGTTTTTT. Its protein product is CAWSFGRWTGELFF. The chain employs TRBV30 and TRBJ2-2; TRBD2 matches at 7 bases. V was clipped by 3 bases and J by 5 bases; unmatched bases: 6. The CDR3 runs to 14 residues. Germline CDR1 and CDR2: GTSNPN and SVGIG (reference sequence).

CDR3 DNA: TGCGCCAGCAGCTTGGTGGCTAGCGGGAGCAATGAGCAGTTCTTC. It yields the protein CASSLVASGSNEQFF. The chain recombines TRBV5-1 with TRBJ2-1, with TRBD2 identical over 10 bases. The CDR3 has 15 residues. Germline lookup yields CDR1 SGHRS and CDR2 YFSETQ. V gave up 0 bases and J gave up 6 bases; unmatched junction bases: 3.

This chain joins TRBV28 and TRBJ1-2; D ambiguous. The CDR3 covers 11 residues. Trimming shortened V by 5 bases and J by 5 bases, and 6 bases separated the two germline ends. Germline CDR1 and CDR2: MDHEN and SYDVKM. DNA of the CDR3: TGTGCCAGCAGTCTCGAATATGGCTACACCTTC. This gives the protein CASSLEYGYTF.

The V gene is TRBV5-1, the J gene TRBJ2-3, with 13 bases lining up with TRBD2. V lost 3 bases, J lost 5 bases, and 6 bases stayed unmatched. The CDR3 is made up of 16 amino acids. Germline lookup yields CDR1 SGHRS and CDR2 YFSETQ. The CDR3: CASSSGLAGVGDTQYF. The CDR3 DNA sequence: TGCGCCAGCAGCTCCGGACTAGCGGGAGTGGGAGATACGCAGTATTTT.

The rearrangement links TRBV6-6 to TRBJ2-7; 9 positions agree with TRBD1. The CDR3 has 13 residues. V shed 6 bases, J shed 2 bases, and the junction held 2 bases outside the gene matches. CDR1 is MNHNY, CDR2 SVGAGI, per germline (reference sequence). The chain's CDR3 is CASSRDRAYEQYF. CDR3 nucleotide sequence: TGTGCCAGCAGCCGGGACAGGGCCTACGAGCAGTACTTC.

The CDR3 DNA is TGTGCCTGGAGTGAAGGATCTAGCGATACGCAGTATTTT. Amino acid sequence: CAWSEGSSDTQYF. The J gene is TRBJ2-3, the V gene TRBV30, with D perhaps matching TRBD2 (5 bases). Germline values: CDR1 GTSNPN, CDR2 SVGIG (reference sequence). The CDR3 is made up of 13 amino acids. V was pared by 1 base and J by 6 bases, with 11 bases between.

The chain has TRBV18 and TRBJ2-3, with D perhaps TRBD1 (6 bases). This CDR3 is built from 16 residues. CDR1 is KGHSH, CDR2 LQKENI, per germline. The V and J ends lost 0 bases and 3 bases respectively, with 13 bases between them. DNA of the CDR3: TGTGCCAGCTCACCACCCGGACAGTACGTGACAGATACGCAGTATTTT. Amino acid sequence: CASSPPGQYVTDTQYF.

Comments on this clone: Other DNA sequences in the same sample also yield this CDR3. V is TRBV30 and J is TRBJ1-5; no reliable D call. This CDR3 contains 13 residues. Per germline, CDR1 GTSNPN and CDR2 SVGIG (reference sequence). Trimming pared 1 base from V and 2 bases from J, leaving 6 bases between. CDR3 in amino acids: CAWSGGGNQPQHF. In nucleotides, the CDR3 is TGTGCCTGGAGTGGCGGCGGCAATCAGCCCCAGCATTTT.

DNA for the CDR3: TGTGCCAGCAGCTCCCGGGCGGGAGGGCCCGATGAGCAGTTCTTC. Protein sequence: CASSSRAGGPDEQFF. The V gene is TRBV11-2, the J gene TRBJ2-1, with 9 bases matching TRBD2. V lost 4 bases to trimming and J lost 8 bases; unmatched junction nucleotides: 9. Germline V CDR1 and CDR2: SGHAT, FQNNGV. The CDR3 extends over 15 amino acids.